The 13 T cell receptor beta chains presented below share a single source sample, sequenced in a study of T cell responses to AZD1222 COVID-19 vaccine. The data were produced by immunoSEQ multiplex PCR, yet TCRdb's version contains in-frame clones alone and is incomplete. The sample includes 120,000 to 150,000 clones, approximately 94% of them seen just once. The material sequenced was peripheral blood, taken on day 0 of AZD1222 vaccination. These receptors were obtained from an adult in good health.

The chain combines TRBV15 with TRBJ2-3; TRBD2 might be the D (6 bases). Trimming left V 1 base short and J 1 base short, with 12 bases between. The CDR3 has 16 amino acids. Germline V gene lookup returns CDR1 LNHNV and CDR2 YYDKDF (reference sequence). The CDR3: CATSRAGPGGTDTQYF. The CDR3 region has the DNA TGTGCCACCAGCAGAGCCGGCCCGGGAGGCACAGATACGCAGTATTTT.

The gene calls are TRBV10-3 and TRBJ1-3; a possible D gene is TRBD1 (6 bases). CDR3 length: 15 amino acids. Between the trimmed V and J ends, which lost 2 bases and 8 bases, there was a span of 16 bases. CDR1 and CDR2 from the germline V gene are ENHRY and SYGVKD. CDR3 residues: CAISEPSGVVDTIYF. The DNA of the CDR3 is TGTGCCATCAGTGAGCCATCAGGGGTTGTGGACACCATATATTTT.

The rearrangement links TRBV11-3 to TRBJ2-3, with D possibly TRBD2 on 5 matching bases. The CDR3 spans 15 residues. Germline-derived CDR1 and CDR2 are SGHNT and YENEEA. V was trimmed by 1 base and J by 2 bases, leaving 10 bases between them. The CDR3, as DNA: TGTGCCAGCAGCTTAGGGACGGGATTCACAGATACGCAGTATTTT. It codes for CASSLGTGFTDTQYF.

The chain employs TRBV19 and TRBJ2-2; a possible D gene is TRBD2 (6 bases). Looked up from germline, CDR1 is LNHDA and CDR2 is SQIVND (reference sequence). The CDR3 spans 15 residues. Trimming removed 8 bases at V and 5 bases at J, with 18 bases between. In DNA form, the CDR3 reads TGTGCCAGTCAGAGGGACTTCCTACCGACCGGGGAGCTGTTTTTT. It yields the protein CASQRDFLPTGELFF.

The rearrangement links TRBV6-2 or TRBV6-3 to TRBJ1-1; no definite D call. Germline V gene data show CDR1 as MNHEY and CDR2 as SVGEGT. CDR3 length: 14 amino acids. The V end was cut by 7 bases, the J end by 1 base, with 13 bases between. In nucleotides, the CDR3 is TGTGCCAGCACCCCCGGCGGTAAGAACACTGAAGCTTTCTTT. Amino acid sequence: CASTPGGKNTEAFF.

The V gene is TRBV2, the J gene TRBJ1-2, with TRBD1 as a possible D gene (6 bases). Deletions cut 4 bases from V and 2 bases from J, with 11 bases between. Germline V gene sequence: CDR1 SNHLY, CDR2 FYNNEI. The CDR3 covers 14 residues. The CDR3 spells CASSGGGGNYGYTF. CDR3 sequence (DNA): TGTGCCAGCAGTGGGGGTGGGGGCAACTATGGCTACACCTTC.

The V and J genes are TRBV5-5 and TRBJ1-6, with 8 nucleotides matching TRBD1. The junction had 3 bases not matched to a gene; V was cut back by 4 bases and J by 0 bases. CDR1 is SGHKS and CDR2 is YYEKEE in the germline V gene (reference sequence). CDR3 length equals 16 residues. The CDR3 region is CASSRDRTSYNSPLHF. As DNA, the CDR3 is TGTGCCAGCAGCCGGGACAGGACCTCCTATAATTCACCCCTCCACTTT.

The chain is built from TRBV30 and TRBJ1-1; maybe TRBD1 (6 bases). The CDR3 runs to 13 residues. Trimming cost V 2 bases and J 8 bases, with 15 bases left between them. Germline CDR1 is GTSNPN and CDR2 is SVGIG (reference sequence). CDR3 residues: CAWSPTGRPEAFF. The CDR3 DNA follows: TGTGCCTGGAGTCCCACAGGGAGACCAGAAGCTTTCTTT.

The V call is TRBV5-4, the J call TRBJ2-7, with D possibly TRBD1 on 5 matching bases. The length of the CDR3 is 13 residues. Germline-derived CDR1 and CDR2 are SGHNT and YYREEE (reference sequence). The V end lost 3 bases, the J end lost 6 bases, and 13 bases lay between the germline ends. DNA for the CDR3: TGTGCCAGCAGCTCCTTGGGGCTACCCGAGCAGTACTTC. Translating it yields CASSSLGLPEQYF.

The genes are TRBV29-1 and TRBJ1-2; no firm D call. Between the trimmed V and J ends, which lost 6 bases and 8 bases, there was a span of 19 bases. Germline lookup yields CDR1 SQVTM and CDR2 ANQGSEA. The CDR3 loop spans 13 amino acids. Written as DNA, the CDR3 is TGCAGCGTAACCGCACGTATGACGGGGGGCTACACCTTC. Encoded protein: CSVTARMTGGYTF.

The V gene is TRBV7-8, the J gene TRBJ2-7; D is unresolved. This CDR3 contains 14 residues. The germline gives CDR1 SGHVS, CDR2 FQNEAQ. V was clipped by 5 bases and J by 5 bases, with 16 bases between them. DNA for the CDR3: TGTGCCAGCAGCCCACGTACCGCCTGGGACGAGCAGTACTTC. This codes for CASSPRTAWDEQYF.

The chain uses TRBV4-3 and TRBJ2-1; maybe TRBD1 (6 bases). Per the germline V gene, CDR1 is LGHNA and CDR2 is YSLEER. CDR3 length equals 16 residues. Trimming cost V 0 bases and J 2 bases, with 11 bases left between them. The CDR3 here is CASSQDDRNPYNEQFF. DNA for the CDR3: TGCGCCAGCAGCCAAGATGACAGGAACCCCTACAATGAGCAGTTCTTC.

The CDR3 reads CASSPRLGADTQYF. In nucleotides, the CDR3 is TGTGCCAGCAGCCCCCGACTAGGGGCAGATACGCAGTATTTT. The chain recombines TRBV9 with TRBJ2-3; tentatively, D is TRBD2 (6 bases). Germline CDR1 is SGDLS and CDR2 is YYNGEE. The CDR3 has 14 residues. The V gene lost 4 bases and the J gene lost 4 bases, with 13 bases spanning the gap.